This TCR beta chain was sequenced for a study of regulatory T cells in long-lasting Graves disease. The overall study: Graves' patients who were just diagnosed had used antithyroid drugs for under 3 months.

The time point was: newly diagnosed GD, antithyroid drugs for less than 3 months. Extracted RNA from PBMCs served as the source of the TCR library. The diagnosis of Graves' disease used American Thyroid Association guidelines. Per the germline V gene, CDR1 is MNHEY and CDR2 is SVGEGT. The CDR3 sequence is 15 residues long. The junction had 11 bases not matched to a gene; V was cut back by 5 bases and J by 9 bases. In its sample, this clonotype was seen many times. Building of the TCR beta libraries involved iRepertoire HTBI primers and Arm-PCR of CDR3 regions. In TCRdb, the multiplex PCR reads were re-called with MiXCR into one record per CDR3 protein. The data show about 520,000 distinct CDR3 sequences, around 12% seen once. This sample also appeared in a second study, on T cells in Graves' hyperthyroidism and ophthalmopathy. Per that study: Within blood appeared most thyroid clonotypes that had expanded above 0.001.

The material sequenced was peripheral blood mononuclear cells (PBMCs), taken at new diagnosis, from a patient treated with antithyroid drugs. The rearrangement uses TRBV6-2 or TRBV6-3 and TRBJ2-1, with TRBD2 matching 9 bases. This receptor was obtained from a woman in her 30s with Graves disease. The CDR3, as DNA: TGTGCCAGCAGTCTCCTCCTGCGGGAGGGGAGTGAGCAGTTCTTC. It specifies CASSLLLREGSEQFF.